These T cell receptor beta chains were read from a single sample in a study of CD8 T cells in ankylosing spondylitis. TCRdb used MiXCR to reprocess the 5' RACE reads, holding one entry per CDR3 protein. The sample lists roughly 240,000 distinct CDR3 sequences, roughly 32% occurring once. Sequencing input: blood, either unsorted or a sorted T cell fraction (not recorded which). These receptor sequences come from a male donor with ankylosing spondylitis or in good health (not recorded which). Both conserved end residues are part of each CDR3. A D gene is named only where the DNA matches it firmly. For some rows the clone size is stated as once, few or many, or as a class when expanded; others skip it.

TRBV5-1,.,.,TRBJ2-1,CASSLFGGSSYNEQFF,TGCGCCAGCAGCTTGTTCGGGGGCAGCTCCTACAATGAGCAGTTCTTC
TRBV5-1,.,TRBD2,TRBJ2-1,CASSYSGPLLYNEQFF,TGCGCCAGCAGCTATAGCGGGCCTCTCCTTTACAATGAGCAGTTCTTC
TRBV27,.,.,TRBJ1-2,CASSGVGPSNYGYTF,TGTGCCAGCAGTGGTGTGGGCCCCTCTAACTATGGCTACACCTTC
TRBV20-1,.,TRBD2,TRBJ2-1,CCARDFSGGDYNEQFF,TGCTGTGCTCGTGACTTTAGCGGGGGGGACTACAATGAGCAGTTCTTC
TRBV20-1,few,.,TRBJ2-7,CSAIDLRDSYEQYF,TGCAGTGCAATCGACCTCCGGGACTCCTACGAGCAGTACTTC
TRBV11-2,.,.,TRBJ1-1,CASSLSREGAFF,TGTGCCAGCAGCTTAAGCAGGGAGGGGGCTTTCTTT
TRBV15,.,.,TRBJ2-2,CTTSQSGELFF,TGTACCACCAGCCAGAGCGGGGAGCTGTTTTTT
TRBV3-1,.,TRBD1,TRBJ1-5,CASDPGGQGSDTQHF,TGTGCCAGCGACCCTGGGGGACAGGGCTCAGATACGCAGCATTTT
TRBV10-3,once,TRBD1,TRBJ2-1,CAIRYRGEGNEQFF,TGTGCCATCAGGTACAGGGGAGAGGGCAATGAGCAGTTCTTC
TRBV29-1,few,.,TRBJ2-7,CSVADTRSYEQYF,TGCAGCGTTGCTGACACCCGCTCCTACGAGCAGTACTTC
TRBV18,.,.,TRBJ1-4,CASSPPELDATNEKLFF,TGTGCCAGCTCACCACCTGAGCTGGACGCAACTAATGAAAAACTGTTTTTT
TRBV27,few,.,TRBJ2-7,CASRWGHSYEQYF,TGTGCCAGCAGATGGGGACATTCCTACGAGCAGTACTTC
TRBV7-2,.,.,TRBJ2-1,CASSESGSSRQFF,TGTGCCAGCAGCGAATCAGGGAGCTCAAGACAGTTCTTC
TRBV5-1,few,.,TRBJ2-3,CASSFRPGADTQYF,TGCGCCAGCAGCTTCCGCCCGGGGGCAGATACGCAGTATTTT
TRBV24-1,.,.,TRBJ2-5,CATSDGSERQETQYF,TGTGCCACCAGTGACGGCAGTGAGAGACAAGAGACCCAGTACTTC
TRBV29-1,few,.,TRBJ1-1,CSVEYVGTGGTEAFF,TGCAGCGTTGAATATGTAGGGACCGGTGGGACTGAAGCTTTCTTT
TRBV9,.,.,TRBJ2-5,CASSVEAGVKTQYF,TGTGCCAGCAGCGTAGAGGCAGGGGTGAAGACCCAGTACTTC
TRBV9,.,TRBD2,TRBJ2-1,CASSVGGGFNEQFF,TGTGCCAGCAGCGTAGGGGGGGGGTTCAATGAGCAGTTCTTC
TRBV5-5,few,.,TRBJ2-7,CASSLGQAFGEQYF,TGTGCCAGCAGCTTGGGTCAGGCCTTCGGCGAGCAGTACTTC
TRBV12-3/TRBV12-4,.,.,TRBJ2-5,CASSPAWEETQYF,TGTGCCAGCAGTCCCGCCTGGGAGGAGACCCAGTACTTC
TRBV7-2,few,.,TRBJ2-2,CASSLFIGELFF,TGTGCCAGCAGCTTATTCATCGGGGAGCTGTTTTTT
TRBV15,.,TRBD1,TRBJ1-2,CATSGGSHYGYTF,TGTGCCACCTCAGGGGGCTCCCACTATGGCTACACCTTC
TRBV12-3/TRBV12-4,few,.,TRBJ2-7,CASSLDGSHSYEQYF,TGTGCCAGCAGTTTAGACGGATCACATTCCTACGAGCAGTACTTC
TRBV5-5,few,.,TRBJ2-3,CASSLVDASTDTQYF,TGTGCCAGCAGCTTGGTGGACGCTAGCACAGATACGCAGTATTTT
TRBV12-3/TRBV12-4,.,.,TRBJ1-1,CASSIQLEAFF,TGTGCCAGCAGCATACAGTTAGAAGCTTTCTTT
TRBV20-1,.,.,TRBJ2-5,CSARDFTSQETQYF,TGCAGTGCTAGAGATTTCACTAGCCAAGAGACCCAGTACTTC
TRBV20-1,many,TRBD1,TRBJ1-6,CSAPGQGDSPLHF,TGCAGTGCTCCCGGACAGGGTGATTCACCCCTCCACTTT
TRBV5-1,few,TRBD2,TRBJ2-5,CASSYGLAGGPIRETQYF,TGCGCCAGCAGCTACGGACTAGCGGGGGGCCCCATACGAGAGACCCAGTACTTC
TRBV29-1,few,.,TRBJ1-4,CSVDLGMVNEKLFF,TGCAGCGTTGATCTGGGAATGGTTAATGAAAAACTGTTTTTT
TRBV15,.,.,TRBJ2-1,CATSRVGNPKQFF,TGTGCCACCAGCAGAGTTGGAAATCCCAAACAGTTCTTC
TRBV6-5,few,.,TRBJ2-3,CASQALATQYF,TGTGCCAGCCAGGCTCTAGCTACGCAGTATTTT